Listed below are T cell receptor beta chains from one sample, sequenced in a study of glioma-infiltrating T cells. TCRdb processed the multiplex PCR reads anew with MiXCR; each CDR3 protein has one entry. The sample holds roughly 190,000 distinct CDR3 sequences, about 32% seen once. Sequenced: glioma tissue, nonneoplastic brain tissue, or PBMCs (not recorded which). These receptors originate from a human donor with low-grade glioma or glioblastoma, undergoing nonglioma brain surgery, or in good health (not recorded which). CDR3s include the opening cysteine and the closing phenylalanine or tryptophan. The D gene is left open where the match is weak. The listing skips clone size in some rows; elsewhere it reads once, few, many or a size class.

many	TRBV27	-	TRBJ1-6	CASSKLEALGNSPLHF	TGTGCCAGCAGCAAGCTTGAGGCCCTCGGAAATTCACCCCTCCACTTT
many	TRBV7-6	-	TRBJ1-1	CASSLTHTEAFF	TGTGCCAGCAGTCTCACTCACACTGAAGCTTTCTTT
many	TRBV7-2	-	TRBJ2-5	CASSHRTRRQETQYF	TGTGCCAGCAGCCACCGGACAAGACGCCAAGAGACCCAGTACTTC
many	TRBV18	-	TRBJ2-3	CASSPPGGPDTQYF	TGTGCCAGCTCACCACCCGGGGGTCCAGATACGCAGTATTTT
many	TRBV28	TRBD2	TRBJ2-5	CASSTGTSGKEETQYF	TGTGCCAGCAGTACCGGGACTAGCGGAAAAGAAGAGACCCAGTACTTC
-	TRBV19	-	TRBJ2-2	CASASNTGELFF	TGTGCCAGTGCCTCGAACACCGGGGAGCTGTTTTTT
many	TRBV20-1	-	TRBJ2-5	CSASPLISGTQETQYF	TGCAGTGCTAGCCCTTTAATCAGCGGAACACAAGAGACCCAGTACTTC
-	TRBV5-8	TRBD2	TRBJ2-1	CASSPLAVSYNEQFF	TGTGCCAGCAGCCCACTAGCGGTCTCCTACAATGAGCAGTTCTTC
many	TRBV6-1	-	TRBJ2-3	CASSVEGEKSTDTQYF	TGTGCCAGCAGTGTCGAGGGGGAGAAGAGTACAGATACGCAGTATTTT
many	TRBV12-3/TRBV12-4	TRBD2	TRBJ2-5	CASSNSGRETQYF	TGTGCCAGCAGTAATAGCGGGAGAGAGACCCAGTACTTC
many	TRBV28	-	TRBJ1-2	CASRLRGRGLDYGYTF	TGTGCCAGCAGGTTACGGGGCAGGGGCTTGGACTATGGCTACACCTTC
many	TRBV7-9	TRBD1	TRBJ2-7	CASSPGGYEQYF	TGTGCCAGCAGCCCAGGGGGTTACGAGCAGTACTTC
-	TRBV3-1	-	TRBJ2-7	CASSMLTNPHEQYF	TGTGCCAGCAGCATGTTGACAAATCCACATGAGCAGTACTTC
many	TRBV7-2	-	TRBJ2-2	CASSLGLGTTGELFF	TGTGCCAGCAGCTTAGGACTAGGGACAACCGGGGAGCTGTTTTTT
many	TRBV7-2	-	TRBJ2-7	CASSLWYEQYF	TGTGCCAGCAGCTTATGGTACGAGCAGTACTTC